This T cell receptor beta chain was captured by sequencing in a study of beta chain features in type 1 diabetes. Study-wide background: No age, gender or cell yield differences were seen between patients and healthy donors.

CDR1 is SNHLY, CDR2 FYNNEI, per germline. The CDR3 is made up of 16 amino acids. The germline V and J ends were trimmed by 8 bases and 1 base, with 18 bases remaining between them. Over 95% purity was reached by all sorted populations. Every bit of the isolated RNA underwent reverse transcription, so sequencing read expressed TCRB transcripts. Here immunoSEQ multiplex PCR was the method, and the copy in TCRdb shows in-frame clones only, minus some. This sample yields 30,000 to 40,000 clones, of which 50% to 75% are seen a single time; over 2% belongs to the top ten. The chain is built from TRBV2 and TRBJ1-5; no firm D call. This TCR derives from a woman in her 30s in good health. The material sequenced was Tregs from blood. In DNA form, the CDR3 reads TGTGCCAGCTCCCACCCCCGGGAGAGGAGCAATCAGCCCCAGCATTTT. It codes for CASSHPRERSNQPQHF.